This T cell receptor (beta chain) was captured by sequencing in a study of blood T cell repertoires in COVID-19. As for the study in general: Samples of COVID-19 (acute and convalescent) were obtained from the United States, Italy and Spain. Sources were T cells, B-cell-depleted T cells, or PBMCs; the material itself was cDNA or gDNA.

Assay used: immunoSEQ multiplex PCR; TCRdb lists only in-frame clones, some missing. The sample includes 55,000 to 80,000 clones, around 80% of them seen just once. This CDR3 has 16 amino acids. The germline gives CDR1 SGHTA, CDR2 FQGNSA. The V segment lost 2 bases and the J segment 6 bases; nucleotides outside the gene matches: 9. The V call is TRBV7-2, the J call TRBJ2-3; TRBD2 matches at 9 bases. The source is a human donor in a cohort sampled during active COVID-19. Sequencing used peripheral blood. The CDR3 loop is CASSLRGAGGADTQYF. CDR3 coding DNA: TGTGCCAGCAGCTTACGGGGAGCGGGGGGCGCCGATACGCAGTATTTT. The variable domain in full, completed from reference TRBV7-2 and TRBJ2-3, reads GAGVSQSPSNKVTEKGKDVELRCDPISGHTALYWYRQSLGQGLEFLIYFQGNSAPDKSGLPSDRFSAERTGGSVSTLTIQRTQQEDSAVYLCASSLRGAGGADTQYFGPGTRLTVL.